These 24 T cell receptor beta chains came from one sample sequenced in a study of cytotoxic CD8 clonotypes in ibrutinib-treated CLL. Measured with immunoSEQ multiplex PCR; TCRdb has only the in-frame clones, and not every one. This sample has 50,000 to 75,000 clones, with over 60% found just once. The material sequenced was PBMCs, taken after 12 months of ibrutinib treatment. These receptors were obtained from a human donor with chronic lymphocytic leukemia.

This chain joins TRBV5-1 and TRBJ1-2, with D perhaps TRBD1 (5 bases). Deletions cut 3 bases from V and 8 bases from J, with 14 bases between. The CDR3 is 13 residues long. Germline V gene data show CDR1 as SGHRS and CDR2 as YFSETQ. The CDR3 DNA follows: TGCGCCAGCAGCTCGGGACTTATTGAGGGCTACACCTTC. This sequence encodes CASSSGLIEGYTF.

CDR3 sequence (DNA): TGTGCCAGCAGCCACGCAACAGGGGCCCCCTCCTACGAGCAGTACTTC. It encodes CASSHATGAPSYEQYF. The chain combines TRBV7-2 with TRBJ2-7; 7 bases map to TRBD1. After removal of 5 bases from V and 0 bases from J, the junction contained 10 bases not matched to a gene. CDR3 length: 16 amino acids. Per the germline V gene, CDR1 is SGHTA and CDR2 is FQGNSA.

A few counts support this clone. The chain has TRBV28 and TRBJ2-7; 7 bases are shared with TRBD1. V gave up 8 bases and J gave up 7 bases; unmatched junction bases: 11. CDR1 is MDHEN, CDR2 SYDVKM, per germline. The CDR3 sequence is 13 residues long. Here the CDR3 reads CASGRQGGGEQYF. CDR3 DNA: TGTGCCAGCGGAAGACAGGGCGGCGGGGAGCAGTACTTC.

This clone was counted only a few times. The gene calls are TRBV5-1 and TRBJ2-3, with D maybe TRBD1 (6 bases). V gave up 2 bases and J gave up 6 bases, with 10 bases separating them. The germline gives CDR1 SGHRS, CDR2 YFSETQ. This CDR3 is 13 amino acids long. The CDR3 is CASSFQGSDTQYF. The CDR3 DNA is TGCGCCAGCAGCTTTCAGGGGTCGGATACGCAGTATTTT.

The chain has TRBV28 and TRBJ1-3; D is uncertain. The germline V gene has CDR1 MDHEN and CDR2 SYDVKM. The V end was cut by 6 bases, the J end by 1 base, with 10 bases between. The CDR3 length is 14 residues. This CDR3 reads CASSLTVSGNTIYF. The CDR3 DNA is TGTGCCAGCAGCCTGACTGTTTCTGGAAACACCATATATTTT.

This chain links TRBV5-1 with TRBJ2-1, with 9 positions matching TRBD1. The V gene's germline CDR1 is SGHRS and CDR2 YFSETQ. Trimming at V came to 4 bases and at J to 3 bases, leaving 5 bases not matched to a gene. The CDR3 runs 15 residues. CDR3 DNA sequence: TGCGCCAGCAGCGACGCGGGACAGGGCTACAATGAGCAGTTCTTC. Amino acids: CASSDAGQGYNEQFF.

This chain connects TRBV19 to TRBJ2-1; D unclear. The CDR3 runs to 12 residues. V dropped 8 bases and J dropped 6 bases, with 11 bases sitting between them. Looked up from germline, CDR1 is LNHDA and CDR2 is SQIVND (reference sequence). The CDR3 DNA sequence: TGTGCCAGTGGAAGTGCTCTCAATGAGCAGTTCTTC. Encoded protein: CASGSALNEQFF.

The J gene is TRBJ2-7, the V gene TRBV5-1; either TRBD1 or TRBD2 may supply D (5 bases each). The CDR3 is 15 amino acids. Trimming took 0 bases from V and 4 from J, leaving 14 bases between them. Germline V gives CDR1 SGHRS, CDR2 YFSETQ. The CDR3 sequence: CASSLEPIGGYEQYF. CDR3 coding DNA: TGCGCCAGCAGCTTGGAACCAATTGGGGGTTACGAGCAGTACTTC.

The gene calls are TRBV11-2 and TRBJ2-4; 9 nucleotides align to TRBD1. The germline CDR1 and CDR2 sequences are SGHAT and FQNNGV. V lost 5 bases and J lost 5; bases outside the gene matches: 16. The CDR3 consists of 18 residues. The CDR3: CASSPAVQGARGENIQYF. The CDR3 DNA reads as TGTGCCAGCAGCCCGGCGGTACAGGGGGCGCGAGGAGAAAACATTCAGTACTTC.

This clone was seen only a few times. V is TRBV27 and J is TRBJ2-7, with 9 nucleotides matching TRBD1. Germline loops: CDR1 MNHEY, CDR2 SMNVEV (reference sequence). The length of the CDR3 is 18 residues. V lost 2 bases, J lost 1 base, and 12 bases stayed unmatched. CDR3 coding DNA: TGTGCCAGCAGTTTAAAGGCGACAGGGGGTCCCTTGTCCTACGAGCAGTACTTC. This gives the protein CASSLKATGGPLSYEQYF.

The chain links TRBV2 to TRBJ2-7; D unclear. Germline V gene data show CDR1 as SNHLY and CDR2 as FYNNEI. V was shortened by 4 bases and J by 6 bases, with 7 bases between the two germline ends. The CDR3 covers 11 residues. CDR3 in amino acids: CASSVWSEQYF. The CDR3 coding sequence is TGTGCCAGCAGTGTTTGGTCCGAGCAGTACTTC. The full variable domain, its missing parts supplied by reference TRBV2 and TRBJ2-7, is EPEVTQTPSHQVTQMGQEVILRCVPISNHLYFYWYRQILGQKVEFLVSFYNNEISEKSEIFDDQFSVERPDGSNFTLKIRSTKLEDSAMYFCASSVWSEQYFGPGTRLTVT.

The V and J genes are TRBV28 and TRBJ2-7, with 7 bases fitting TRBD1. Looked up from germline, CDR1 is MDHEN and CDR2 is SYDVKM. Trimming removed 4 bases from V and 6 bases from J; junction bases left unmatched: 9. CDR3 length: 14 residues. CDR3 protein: CASSSPGTAFEQYF. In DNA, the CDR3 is TGTGCCAGCAGTTCTCCCGGGACAGCGTTCGAGCAGTACTTC. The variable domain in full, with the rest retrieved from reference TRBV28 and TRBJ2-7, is DVKVTQSSRYLVKRTGEKVFLECVQDMDHENMFWYRQDPGLGLRLIYFSYDVKMKEKGDIPEGYSVSREKKERFSLILESASTNQTSMYLCASSSPGTAFEQYFGPGTRLTVT.

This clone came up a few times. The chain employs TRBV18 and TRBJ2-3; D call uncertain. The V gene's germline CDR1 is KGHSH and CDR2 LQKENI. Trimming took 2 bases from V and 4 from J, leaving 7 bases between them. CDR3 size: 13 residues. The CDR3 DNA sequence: TGTGCCAGCTCACCAGGCTCGGCAGATACGCAGTATTTT. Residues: CASSPGSADTQYF.

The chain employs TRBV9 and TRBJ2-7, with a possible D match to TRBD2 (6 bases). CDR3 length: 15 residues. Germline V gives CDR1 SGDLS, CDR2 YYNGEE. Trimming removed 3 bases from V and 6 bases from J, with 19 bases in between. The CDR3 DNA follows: TGTGCCAGCAGCGGCGCGGGGCGACGGAGCTCCGAGCAGTACTTC. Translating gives CASSGAGRRSSEQYF.

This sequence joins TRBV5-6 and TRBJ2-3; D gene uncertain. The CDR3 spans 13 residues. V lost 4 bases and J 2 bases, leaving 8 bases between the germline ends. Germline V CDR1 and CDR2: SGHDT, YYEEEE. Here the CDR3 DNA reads TGTGCCAGCAGCAAGGAGTTCACAGATACGCAGTATTTT. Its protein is CASSKEFTDTQYF.

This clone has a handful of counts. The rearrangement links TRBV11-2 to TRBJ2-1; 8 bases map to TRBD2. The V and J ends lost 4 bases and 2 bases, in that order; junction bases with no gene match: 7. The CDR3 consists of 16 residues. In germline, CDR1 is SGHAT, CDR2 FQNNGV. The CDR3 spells CASSSTSAQTYNEQFF. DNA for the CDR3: TGTGCCAGCAGCTCGACTAGCGCGCAGACCTACAATGAGCAGTTCTTC.

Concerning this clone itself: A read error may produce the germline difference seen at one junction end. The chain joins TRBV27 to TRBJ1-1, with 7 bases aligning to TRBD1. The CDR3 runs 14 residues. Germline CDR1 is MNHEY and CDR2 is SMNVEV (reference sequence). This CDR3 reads CASSLSQGVTEAFF. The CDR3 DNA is TGTGCCAGCAGTCTATCGCAGGGGGTCACTGAAGCTTTCTTT.

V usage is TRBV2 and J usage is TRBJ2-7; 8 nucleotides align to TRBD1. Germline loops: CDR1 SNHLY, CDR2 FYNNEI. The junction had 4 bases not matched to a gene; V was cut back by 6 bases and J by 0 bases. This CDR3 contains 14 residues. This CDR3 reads CASRAGGNSYEQYF. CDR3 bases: TGTGCCAGCAGGGCAGGGGGCAACTCCTACGAGCAGTACTTC.

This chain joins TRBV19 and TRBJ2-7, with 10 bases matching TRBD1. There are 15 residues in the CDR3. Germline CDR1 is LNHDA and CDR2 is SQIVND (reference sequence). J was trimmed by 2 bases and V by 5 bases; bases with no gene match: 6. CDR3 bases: TGTGCCAGTAGTTCTCCGGGACAGGGGACCTACGAGCAGTACTTC. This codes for CASSSPGQGTYEQYF.

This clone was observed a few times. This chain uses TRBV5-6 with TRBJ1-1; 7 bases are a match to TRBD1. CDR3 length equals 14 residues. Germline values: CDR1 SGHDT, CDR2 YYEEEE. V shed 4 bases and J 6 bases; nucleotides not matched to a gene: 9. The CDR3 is CASSLTGRVAEAFF. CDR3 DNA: TGTGCCAGCAGCCTGACAGGGAGGGTGGCTGAAGCTTTCTTT.

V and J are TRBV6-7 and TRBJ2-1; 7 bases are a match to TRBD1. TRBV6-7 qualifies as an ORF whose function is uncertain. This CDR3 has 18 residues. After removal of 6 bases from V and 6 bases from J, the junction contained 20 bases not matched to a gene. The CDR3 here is CASRGQTQATATGNEQFF. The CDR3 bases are TGTGCCAGCAGGGGACAGACCCAAGCGACCGCGACGGGCAATGAGCAGTTCTTC.

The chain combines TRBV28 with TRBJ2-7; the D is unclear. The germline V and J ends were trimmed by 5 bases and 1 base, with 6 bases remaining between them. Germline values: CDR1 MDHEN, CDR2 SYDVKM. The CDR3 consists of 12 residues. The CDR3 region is CASSVGSYEQYF. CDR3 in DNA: TGTGCCAGCAGTGTGGGATCCTACGAGCAGTACTTC.

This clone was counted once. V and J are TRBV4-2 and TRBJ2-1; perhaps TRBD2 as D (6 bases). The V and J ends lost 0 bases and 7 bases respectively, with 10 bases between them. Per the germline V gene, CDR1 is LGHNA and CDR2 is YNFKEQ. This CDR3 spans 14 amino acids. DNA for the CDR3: TGTGCCAGCAGCCAAGATCCAGGGAGGAATGAGCAGTTCTTC. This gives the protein CASSQDPGRNEQFF.

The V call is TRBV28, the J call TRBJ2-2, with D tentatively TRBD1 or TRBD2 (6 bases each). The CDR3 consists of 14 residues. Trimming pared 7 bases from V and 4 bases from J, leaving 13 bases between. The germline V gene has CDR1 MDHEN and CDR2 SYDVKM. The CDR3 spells CASKGGGSTGELFF. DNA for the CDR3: TGTGCCAGCAAGGGGGGCGGCAGCACCGGGGAGCTGTTTTTT.